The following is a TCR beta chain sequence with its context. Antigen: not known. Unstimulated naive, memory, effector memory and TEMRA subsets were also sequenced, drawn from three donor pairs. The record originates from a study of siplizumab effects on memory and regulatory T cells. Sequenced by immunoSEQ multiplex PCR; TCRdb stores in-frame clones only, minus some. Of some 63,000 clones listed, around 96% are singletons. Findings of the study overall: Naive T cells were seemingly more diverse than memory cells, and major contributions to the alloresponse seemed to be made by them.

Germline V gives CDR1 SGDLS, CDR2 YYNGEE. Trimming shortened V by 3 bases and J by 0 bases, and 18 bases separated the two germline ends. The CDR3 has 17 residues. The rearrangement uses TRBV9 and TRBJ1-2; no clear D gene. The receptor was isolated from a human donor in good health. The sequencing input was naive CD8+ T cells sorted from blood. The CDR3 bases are TGTGCCAGCAGCGCGGGCCCAATGGGCCAGGCTAACTATGGCTACACCTTC. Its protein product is CASSAGPMGQANYGYTF.